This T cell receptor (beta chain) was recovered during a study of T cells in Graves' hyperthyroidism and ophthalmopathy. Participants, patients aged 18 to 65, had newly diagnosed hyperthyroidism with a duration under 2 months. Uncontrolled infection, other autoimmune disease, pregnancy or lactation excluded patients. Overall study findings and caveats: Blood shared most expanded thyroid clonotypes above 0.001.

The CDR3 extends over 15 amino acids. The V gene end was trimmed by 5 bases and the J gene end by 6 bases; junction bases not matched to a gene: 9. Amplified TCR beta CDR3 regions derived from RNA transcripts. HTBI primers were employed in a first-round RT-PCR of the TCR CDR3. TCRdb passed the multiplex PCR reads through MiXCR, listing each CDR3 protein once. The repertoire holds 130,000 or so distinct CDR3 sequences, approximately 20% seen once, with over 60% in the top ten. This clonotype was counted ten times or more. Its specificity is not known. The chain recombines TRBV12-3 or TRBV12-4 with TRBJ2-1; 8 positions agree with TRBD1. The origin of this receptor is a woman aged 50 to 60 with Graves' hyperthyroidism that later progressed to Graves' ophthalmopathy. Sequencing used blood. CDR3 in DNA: TGTGCCAGCAGTCCCGCCGGACAGGGCTTCAATGAGCAGTTCTTC. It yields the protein CASSPAGQGFNEQFF.